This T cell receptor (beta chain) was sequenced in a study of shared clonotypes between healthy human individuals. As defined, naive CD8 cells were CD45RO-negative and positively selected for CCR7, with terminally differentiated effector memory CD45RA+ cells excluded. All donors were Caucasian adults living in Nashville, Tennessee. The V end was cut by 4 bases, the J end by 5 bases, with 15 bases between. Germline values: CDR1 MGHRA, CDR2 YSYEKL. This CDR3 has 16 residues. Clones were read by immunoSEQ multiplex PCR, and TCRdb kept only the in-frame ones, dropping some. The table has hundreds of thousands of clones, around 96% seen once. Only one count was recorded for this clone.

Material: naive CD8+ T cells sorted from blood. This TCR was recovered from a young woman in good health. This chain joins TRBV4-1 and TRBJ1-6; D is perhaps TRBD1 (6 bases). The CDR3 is CASSLRPGQHNSPLHF. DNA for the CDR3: TGCGCCAGCAGCCTTCGTCCGGGACAACATAATTCACCCCTCCACTTT.